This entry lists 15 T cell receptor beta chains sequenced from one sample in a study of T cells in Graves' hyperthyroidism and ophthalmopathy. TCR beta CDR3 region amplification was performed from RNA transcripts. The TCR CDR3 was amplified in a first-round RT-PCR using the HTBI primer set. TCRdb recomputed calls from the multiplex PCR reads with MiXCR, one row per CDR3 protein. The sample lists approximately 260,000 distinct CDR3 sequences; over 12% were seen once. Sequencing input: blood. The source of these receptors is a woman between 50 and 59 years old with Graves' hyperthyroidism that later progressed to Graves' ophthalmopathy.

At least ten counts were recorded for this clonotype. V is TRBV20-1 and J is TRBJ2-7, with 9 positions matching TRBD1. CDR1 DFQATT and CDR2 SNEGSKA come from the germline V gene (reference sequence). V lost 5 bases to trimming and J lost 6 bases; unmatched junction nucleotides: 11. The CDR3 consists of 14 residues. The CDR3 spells CSASRGQGPIEQYF. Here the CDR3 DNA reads TGCAGTGCTTCAAGGGGACAGGGACCCATCGAGCAGTACTTC.

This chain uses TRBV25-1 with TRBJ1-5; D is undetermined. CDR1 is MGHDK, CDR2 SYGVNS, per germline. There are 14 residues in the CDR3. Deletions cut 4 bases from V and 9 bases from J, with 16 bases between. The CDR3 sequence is CASSGFRERWPQHF. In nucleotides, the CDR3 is TGTGCCAGCAGTGGTTTCCGGGAACGTTGGCCCCAGCATTTT.

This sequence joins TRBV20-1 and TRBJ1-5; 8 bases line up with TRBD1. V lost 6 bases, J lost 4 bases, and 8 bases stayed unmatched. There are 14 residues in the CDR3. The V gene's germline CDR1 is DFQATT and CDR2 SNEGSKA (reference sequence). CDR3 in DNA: TGCAGTGCCCGTGTAGACAGGGGTAATCAGCCCCAGCATTTT. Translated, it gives CSARVDRGNQPQHF.

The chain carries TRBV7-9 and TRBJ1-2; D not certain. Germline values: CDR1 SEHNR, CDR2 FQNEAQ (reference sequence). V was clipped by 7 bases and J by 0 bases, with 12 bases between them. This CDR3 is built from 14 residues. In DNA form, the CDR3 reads TGTGCCAGCATTCGGTCAGGCACTAACTATGGCTACACCTTC. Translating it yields CASIRSGTNYGYTF.

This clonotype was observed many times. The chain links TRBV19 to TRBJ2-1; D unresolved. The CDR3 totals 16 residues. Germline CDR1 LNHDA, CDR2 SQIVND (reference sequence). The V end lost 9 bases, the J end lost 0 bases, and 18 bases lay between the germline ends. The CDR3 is CARRRSLKSSYNEQFF. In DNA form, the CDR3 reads TGTGCCAGAAGACGGAGTCTTAAAAGCTCCTACAATGAGCAGTTCTTC.

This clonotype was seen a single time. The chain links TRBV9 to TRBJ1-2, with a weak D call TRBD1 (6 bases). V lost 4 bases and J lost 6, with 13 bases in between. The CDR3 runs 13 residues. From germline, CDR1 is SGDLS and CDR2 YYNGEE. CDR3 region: CASSLRAGDGYTF. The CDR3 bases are TGTGCCAGCAGCCTTAGGGCAGGGGATGGCTACACCTTC.

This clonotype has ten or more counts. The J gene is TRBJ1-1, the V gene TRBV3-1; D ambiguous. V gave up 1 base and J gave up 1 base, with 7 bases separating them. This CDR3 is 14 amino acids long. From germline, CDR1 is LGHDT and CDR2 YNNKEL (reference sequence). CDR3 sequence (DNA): TGTGCCAGCAGCCAAGGTCGGTCGAACACTGAAGCTTTCTTT. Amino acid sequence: CASSQGRSNTEAFF.

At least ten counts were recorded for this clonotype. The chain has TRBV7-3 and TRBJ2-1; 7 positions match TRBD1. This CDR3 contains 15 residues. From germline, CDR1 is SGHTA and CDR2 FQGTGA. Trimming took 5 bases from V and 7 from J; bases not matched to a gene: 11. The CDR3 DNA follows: TGTGCCAGCAGCCCAGACAGGGATTTTACGAATGAGCAGTTCTTC. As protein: CASSPDRDFTNEQFF. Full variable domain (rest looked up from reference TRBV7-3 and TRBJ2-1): GAGVSQTPSNKVTEKGKYVELRCDPISGHTALYWYRQSLGQGPEFLIYFQGTGAADDSGLPNDRFFAVRPEGSVSTLKIQRTERGDSAVYLCASSPDRDFTNEQFFGPGTRLTVL.

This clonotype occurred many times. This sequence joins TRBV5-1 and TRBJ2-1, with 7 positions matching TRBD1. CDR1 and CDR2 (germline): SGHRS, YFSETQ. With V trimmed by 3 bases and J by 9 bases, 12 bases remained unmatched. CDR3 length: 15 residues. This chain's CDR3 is CASSSLTGRLSEQFF. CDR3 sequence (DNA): TGCGCCAGCAGCTCCCTGACAGGGCGTCTCAGTGAGCAGTTCTTC.

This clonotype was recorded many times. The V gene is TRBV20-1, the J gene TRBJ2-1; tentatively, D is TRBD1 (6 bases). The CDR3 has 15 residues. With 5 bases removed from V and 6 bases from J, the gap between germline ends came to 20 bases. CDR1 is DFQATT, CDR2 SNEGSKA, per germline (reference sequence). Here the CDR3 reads CSAPPGHSPINEQFF. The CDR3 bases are TGCAGTGCTCCGCCGGGACACTCCCCGATCAATGAGCAGTTCTTC.

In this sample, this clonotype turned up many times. The CDR3 spells CASGRGTVNTGELFF. The CDR3 region has the DNA TGCGCCAGCGGAAGAGGGACCGTGAACACCGGGGAGCTGTTTTTT. The chain links TRBV5-1 to TRBJ2-2; possibly TRBD1 or TRBD2 for D (5 bases each). V was trimmed by 7 bases and J by 1 base, leaving 14 bases between them. The CDR3 contains 15 residues. Per germline, CDR1 SGHRS and CDR2 YFSETQ.

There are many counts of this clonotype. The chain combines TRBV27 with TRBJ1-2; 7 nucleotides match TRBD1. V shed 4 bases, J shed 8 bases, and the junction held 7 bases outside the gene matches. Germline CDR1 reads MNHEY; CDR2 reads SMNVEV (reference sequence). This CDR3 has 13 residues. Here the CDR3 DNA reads TGTGCCAGCAGTTACAGGGGTAGAGGGGGCTACACCTTC. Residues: CASSYRGRGGYTF.

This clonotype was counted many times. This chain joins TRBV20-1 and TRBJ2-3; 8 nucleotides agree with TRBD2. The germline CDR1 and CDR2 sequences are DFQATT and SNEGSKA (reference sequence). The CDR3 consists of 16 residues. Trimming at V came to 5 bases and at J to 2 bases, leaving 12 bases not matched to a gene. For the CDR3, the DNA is TGCAGTGCTCCCAGACTAAGCGGGAGTTCCACAGATACGCAGTATTTT. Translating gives CSAPRLSGSSTDTQYF.

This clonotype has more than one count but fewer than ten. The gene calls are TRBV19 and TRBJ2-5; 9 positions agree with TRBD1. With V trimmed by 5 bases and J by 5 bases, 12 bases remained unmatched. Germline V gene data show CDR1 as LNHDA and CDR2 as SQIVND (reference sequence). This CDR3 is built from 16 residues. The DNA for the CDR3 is TGTGCCAGTAGTCTTTTTTCCGGGACAGGGACGGAGACCCAGTACTTC. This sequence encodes CASSLFSGTGTETQYF.

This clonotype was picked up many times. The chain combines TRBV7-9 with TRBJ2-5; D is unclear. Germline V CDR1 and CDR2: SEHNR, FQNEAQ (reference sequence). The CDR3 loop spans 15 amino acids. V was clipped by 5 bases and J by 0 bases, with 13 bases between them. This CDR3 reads CASSPNHWYQETQYF. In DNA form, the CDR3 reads TGTGCCAGCAGCCCTAATCACTGGTACCAAGAGACCCAGTACTTC. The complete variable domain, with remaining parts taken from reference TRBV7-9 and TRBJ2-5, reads DTGVSQNPRHKITKRGQNVTFRCDPISEHNRLYWYRQTLGQGPEFLTYFQNEAQLEKSRLLSDRFSAERPKGSFSTLEIQRTEQGDSAMYLCASSPNHWYQETQYFGPGTRLLVL.